Presented here are 28 T cell receptor beta chains from one specimen sequenced in a study of blood T cell repertoires in COVID-19. The assay was immunoSEQ multiplex PCR, and TCRdb's table has in-frame clones only and misses some. The repertoire consists of more than 15,000 clones, with about 90% occurring once and the leading ten covering under 4.5%. Material: peripheral blood. The receptors come from a human donor in a cohort sampled during active COVID-19.

The J gene is TRBJ1-2, the V gene TRBV10-3; 7 bases line up with TRBD1. V gave up 10 bases and J gave up 10 bases; unmatched junction bases: 15. CDR3 size: 13 residues. Germline CDR1 reads ENHRY; CDR2 reads SYGVKD. DNA of the CDR3: TGTGCCACGTTTCCCGGGACAGCTAATTCCTACACCTTC. This gives the protein CATFPGTANSYTF.

The sample holds one count of this clone. The chain carries TRBV10-3 and TRBJ2-5, with 7 bases identical to TRBD2. Germline V lookup: CDR1 ENHRY, CDR2 SYGVKD. After removal of 3 bases from V and 5 bases from J, the junction contained 6 bases not matched to a gene. The CDR3 runs 14 residues. The CDR3 bases are TGTGCCATCAGTGAATCGGGAGGTGCGGAGACCCAGTACTTC. This sequence encodes CAISESGGAETQYF.

The chain is built from TRBV6-5 and TRBJ1-1; D is unresolved. V was cut by 8 bases and J by 0 bases, with 10 bases left in between. The CDR3 covers 13 residues. Germline V gene sequence: CDR1 MNHEY, CDR2 SVGAGI. Here the CDR3 reads CASRRVLNTEAFF. The DNA of the CDR3 is TGTGCCAGCCGTCGAGTTCTGAACACTGAAGCTTTCTTT.

This sequence joins TRBV4-3 and TRBJ2-1, with a weak D call TRBD1 (6 bases). CDR3 size: 16 residues. With 2 bases removed from V and 2 bases from J, the gap between germline ends came to 13 bases. Per the germline V gene, CDR1 is LGHNA and CDR2 is YSLEER. This chain's CDR3 is CASSQRGIPTYNEQFF. Here the CDR3 DNA reads TGCGCCAGCAGCCAAAGGGGGATCCCCACCTACAATGAGCAGTTCTTC.

The chain carries TRBV15 and TRBJ1-4, with D maybe TRBD1 (5 bases). The V gene lost 0 bases and the J gene lost 7 bases, with 9 bases spanning the gap. This CDR3 is built from 14 residues. Germline assignment: CDR1 LNHNV and CDR2 YYDKDF (reference sequence). CDR3 sequence reads: CATSRDRVGEKLFF. The CDR3 DNA follows: TGTGCCACCAGCAGAGACAGGGTCGGTGAAAAACTGTTTTTT.

V usage is TRBV28 and J usage is TRBJ1-2; the D gene is possibly TRBD1 (5 bases). The CDR3 runs to 16 residues. The V end was cut by 5 bases, the J end by 2 bases, with 18 bases between. Germline loops: CDR1 MDHEN, CDR2 SYDVKM. The CDR3 sequence: CASSKGRTYKNYGYTF. The CDR3 coding sequence is TGTGCCAGCAGTAAGGGGCGAACCTATAAAAACTATGGCTACACCTTC.

This rearrangement joins TRBV10-3 to TRBJ2-1, with 7 nucleotides matching TRBD2. Germline CDR1 ENHRY, CDR2 SYGVKD. This CDR3 comprises 23 residues. The ends lost 0 bases at V and 6 bases at J; junction bases unmatched: 29. CDR3 sequence reads: CAISESNMGRVGFAVSIGNEQFF. CDR3 in DNA: TGTGCCATCAGTGAGTCGAACATGGGGAGGGTGGGGTTTGCGGTCAGTATAGGCAATGAGCAGTTCTTC.

The V and J genes are TRBV7-2 and TRBJ2-7; 11 bases are shared with TRBD2. Losses at the gene ends were 5 bases for V and 4 bases for J; bases not matched to a gene: 7. The CDR3 is 15 residues long. The germline V gene encodes CDR1 SGHTA and CDR2 FQGNSA. The CDR3 region is CASSLSGGALYEQYF. CDR3 DNA: TGTGCCAGCAGCCTTAGCGGGGGGGCCCTATACGAGCAGTACTTC.

The chain employs TRBV11-2 and TRBJ2-4, with 14 bases identical to TRBD2. CDR3 size: 20 residues. V lost 0 bases, J lost 1 base, and 8 bases stayed unmatched. Germline CDR1 is SGHAT and CDR2 is FQNNGV. The CDR3 sequence is CASSLDGRLAGGPAKNIQYF. CDR3 DNA: TGTGCCAGCAGCTTAGATGGGCGACTAGCGGGAGGGCCGGCCAAAAACATTCAGTACTTC.

J is TRBJ2-5 and V is TRBV18; 7 nucleotides align to TRBD1. The length of the CDR3 is 11 residues. The junction had 3 bases not matched to a gene; V was cut back by 0 bases and J by 14 bases. Germline values: CDR1 KGHSH, CDR2 LQKENI. The chain's CDR3 is CASSPPGQLYF. In DNA, the CDR3 is TGTGCCAGCTCACCACCGGGACAGCTTTACTTC. The full variable domain, rest sourced from reference TRBV18 and TRBJ2-5, is NAGVMQNPRHLVRRRGQEARLRCSPMKGHSHVYWYRQLPEEGLKFMVYLQKENIIDESGMPKERFSAEFPKEGPSILRIQQVVRGDSAAYFCASSPPGQLYFGPGTRLLVL.

The V call is TRBV24-1, the J call TRBJ2-6; 7 nucleotides match TRBD1. V lost 4 bases, J lost 2 bases, and 4 bases stayed unmatched. The CDR3 spans 16 residues. Per germline, CDR1 KGHDR and CDR2 SFDVKD. CDR3 sequence: CATSEPTGTGANVLTF. DNA for the CDR3: TGTGCCACCAGTGAACCGACAGGGACTGGGGCCAACGTCCTGACTTTC.

The CDR3 DNA reads as TGTGCCAGCAGTTTGCACCAGGGTGAGCAGTACTTC. Its protein is CASSLHQGEQYF. The chain joins TRBV6-2 or TRBV6-3 to TRBJ2-7; D is possibly TRBD1 (5 bases). Germline V CDR1 and CDR2: MNHEY, SVGEGT. The V end lost 4 bases, the J end lost 7 bases, and 11 bases lay between the germline ends. CDR3 length: 12 amino acids.

The chain links TRBV27 to TRBJ1-2; no definite D call. This CDR3 spans 13 amino acids. V lost 8 bases and J lost 7, with 17 bases in between. Per germline, CDR1 MNHEY and CDR2 SMNVEV (reference sequence). CDR3 sequence: CASSKSGVGGYTF. Here the CDR3 DNA reads TGTGCCAGCTCTAAGTCCGGGGTGGGTGGCTACACCTTC.

The CDR3 reads CATNRQLNTGELFF. The CDR3 region has the DNA TGTGCCACCAACAGACAGCTAAACACCGGGGAGCTGTTTTTT. The rearrangement joins TRBV2 to TRBJ2-2; maybe TRBD1 (5 bases). V lost 10 bases to trimming and J lost 2 bases, with 14 bases between them. Germline CDR1 reads SNHLY; CDR2 reads FYNNEI. The CDR3 consists of 14 residues.

The V and J genes are TRBV14 and TRBJ1-2, with 8 bases fitting TRBD1. Germline CDR1 reads SGHDN; CDR2 reads FVKESK. This CDR3 is 14 amino acids long. Trimming removed 4 bases from V and 8 bases from J; junction bases left unmatched: 9. The CDR3 DNA reads as TGTGCCAGCAGCCCACAGGGGGGCTTTATGGGCTACACCTTC. This encodes CASSPQGGFMGYTF.

CDR3 amino acids: CASGKGGWGEKLFF. The CDR3 coding sequence is TGTGCCAGCGGGAAAGGGGGCTGGGGAGAAAAACTGTTTTTT. The chain carries TRBV27 and TRBJ1-4; 7 positions match TRBD1. The junction had 11 bases not matched to a gene; V was cut back by 8 bases and J by 8 bases. This CDR3 is built from 14 residues. CDR1 MNHEY and CDR2 SMNVEV come from the germline V gene (reference sequence).

The chain uses TRBV30 and TRBJ2-1, with D tentatively TRBD2 (6 bases). The germline V gene encodes CDR1 GTSNPN and CDR2 SVGIG (reference sequence). V lost 0 bases, J lost 0 bases, and 15 bases lay in between. This CDR3 has 17 amino acids. CDR3: CAWSVSGTVNSYNEQFF. The CDR3 DNA follows: TGTGCCTGGAGTGTATCGGGGACTGTGAACTCCTACAATGAGCAGTTCTTC.

The chain has TRBV7-9 and TRBJ1-4, with D possibly being TRBD1 (5 bases). The CDR3 totals 14 residues. Germline V gene sequence: CDR1 SEHNR, CDR2 FQNEAQ (reference sequence). Trimming pared 5 bases from V and 7 bases from J, leaving 14 bases between. Here the CDR3 DNA reads TGTGCCAGCAGCCCGCAGGGCCCCGGTGAAAAACTGTTTTTT. This sequence encodes CASSPQGPGEKLFF.

V and J are TRBV28 and TRBJ2-2; 11 bases map to TRBD2. V gave up 1 base and J gave up 3 bases; unmatched junction bases: 4. The length of the CDR3 is 17 residues. In germline, CDR1 is MDHEN, CDR2 SYDVKM. The CDR3 coding sequence is TGTGCCAGCAGTTTATCTCCACTAGCGGGGGACACCGGGGAGCTGTTTTTT. It yields the protein CASSLSPLAGDTGELFF.

This chain connects TRBV7-2 to TRBJ1-2; TRBD1 matches 7 bases. Germline-derived CDR1 and CDR2 are SGHTA and FQGNSA. V trimming: 2 bases; J trimming: 6 bases; junction bases outside the gene matches: 9. This CDR3 is 15 amino acids long. DNA for the CDR3: TGTGCCAGCAGCTTAAGCTATACAGGGGAAAATGGCTACACCTTC. Protein product: CASSLSYTGENGYTF. The full variable domain, completed using reference TRBV7-2 and TRBJ1-2, is GAGVSQSPSNKVTEKGKDVELRCDPISGHTALYWYRQSLGQGLEFLIYFQGNSAPDKSGLPSDRFSAERTGGSVSTLTIQRTQQEDSAVYLCASSLSYTGENGYTFGSGTRLTVV.

The CDR3 spells CASRTAGGTDTQYF. DNA for the CDR3: TGTGCCAGCAGAACCGCGGGGGGCACAGATACGCAGTATTTT. V and J are TRBV6-5 and TRBJ2-3, with 7 bases matching TRBD2. V was clipped by 6 bases and J by 1 base; unmatched bases: 4. Germline V lookup: CDR1 MNHEY, CDR2 SVGAGI. The CDR3 extends over 14 amino acids.

The chain has TRBV28 and TRBJ2-1; 8 positions match TRBD1. Germline-derived CDR1 and CDR2 are MDHEN and SYDVKM. CDR3 length: 15 residues. The ends lost 8 bases at V and 4 bases at J; junction bases unmatched: 10. As DNA, the CDR3 is TGTGCCAGCGTGCAGGGGGCCCCCTTTTACAATGAGCAGTTCTTC. Translation gives CASVQGAPFYNEQFF.

The count of this clone is one. The V call is TRBV19, the J call TRBJ2-7, with D hard to call. Trimming removed 3 bases at V and 2 bases at J, with 11 bases between. Germline values: CDR1 LNHDA, CDR2 SQIVND (reference sequence). The CDR3 has 14 amino acids. CDR3 in amino acids: CASSIVVSAYEQYF. The CDR3 DNA reads as TGTGCCAGTAGTATTGTTGTCAGCGCCTACGAGCAGTACTTC.

The CDR3 nucleotides read TGTGCCATCGGGACAGACTATGGCTACACCTTC. Its translation: CAIGTDYGYTF. V usage is TRBV10-3 and J usage is TRBJ1-2; 7 bases are shared with TRBD1. Germline V CDR1 and CDR2: ENHRY, SYGVKD. V gave up 8 bases and J gave up 3 bases; unmatched junction bases: 0. The CDR3 contains 11 residues.

The V and J genes are TRBV6-1 and TRBJ2-7; D is uncertain. The CDR3 runs 12 residues. From germline, CDR1 is MNHNS and CDR2 SASEGT. Between the trimmed V and J ends, which lost 1 base and 12 bases, there was a span of 13 bases. CDR3 nucleotide sequence: TGTGCCAGCAGTGAAGGATCCCGGGTCCCGTACTTC. This translates into CASSEGSRVPYF.

The chain is built from TRBV11-3 and TRBJ1-4; 8 positions match TRBD1. There are 15 residues in the CDR3. Germline CDR1 SGHNT, CDR2 YENEEA. The junction had 4 bases not matched to a gene; V was cut back by 4 bases and J by 3 bases. CDR3 bases: TGTGCCAGCAGCTCAGGGGGCCTGGCTAATGAAAAACTGTTTTTT. Translation gives CASSSGGLANEKLFF.

The rearrangement links TRBV5-5 to TRBJ2-7; TRBD2 matches at 9 bases. The V segment lost 4 bases and the J segment 2 bases; nucleotides outside the gene matches: 13. Germline assignment: CDR1 SGHKS and CDR2 YYEKEE (reference sequence). This CDR3 has 17 amino acids. CDR3 nucleotides: TGTGCCAGCAGCCCGGGATGGGGCGGGGGGGCCCCCTACGAGCAGTACTTC. It translates to CASSPGWGGGAPYEQYF.

The chain links TRBV3-1 (or the pseudogene TRBV3-2) to TRBJ2-7; 16 bases match TRBD2. V was pared by 5 bases and J by 3 bases, with 16 bases of the junction left unmatched. Germline lookup yields CDR1 LGHDT and CDR2 YNNKEL (reference sequence). The CDR3 runs 20 residues. The CDR3 here is CASSCTGTSGGARIRYEQYF. CDR3 nucleotide sequence: TGTGCCAGCAGCTGCACCGGGACTAGCGGGGGGGCGAGGATCCGCTACGAGCAGTACTTC.